Listed here is a single TCR beta chain. This CDR3 contains 15 residues. Germline CDR1 reads KGHSH; CDR2 reads LQKENI. V was pared by 3 bases and J by 6 bases, with 18 bases between. Produced via immunoSEQ multiplex PCR; TCRdb's table is partial and in-frame only. The sample includes 70,000 to 75,000 clones, over 80% seen only once; the top ten take 2% to 2.5%. The sample originates from a study of T cell changes during pregnancy in multiple sclerosis. The TCR comes from a female donor with multiple sclerosis, enrolled in a pregnancy study. Sample: peripheral blood, taken before pregnancy. The V and J genes are TRBV18 and TRBJ2-7; D is perhaps TRBD2 (6 bases). For the CDR3, the DNA is TGTGCCAGCTCACCGCCGGGGGACGAGTATTCCGAGCAGTACTTC. Translated, it gives CASSPPGDEYSEQYF.